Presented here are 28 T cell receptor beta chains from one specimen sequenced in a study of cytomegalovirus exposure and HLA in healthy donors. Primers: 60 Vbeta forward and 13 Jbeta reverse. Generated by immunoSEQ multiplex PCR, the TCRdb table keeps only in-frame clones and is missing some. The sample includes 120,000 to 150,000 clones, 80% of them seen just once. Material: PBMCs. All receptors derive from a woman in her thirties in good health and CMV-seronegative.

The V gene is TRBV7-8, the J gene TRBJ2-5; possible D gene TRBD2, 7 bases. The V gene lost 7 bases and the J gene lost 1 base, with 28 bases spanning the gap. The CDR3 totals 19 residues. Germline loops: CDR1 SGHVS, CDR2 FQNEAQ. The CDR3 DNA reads TGTGCCAGCACCCCGCGTCTTGCGGGGGCCATTAATTTCCAAGAGACCCAGTACTTC. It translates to CASTPRLAGAINFQETQYF.

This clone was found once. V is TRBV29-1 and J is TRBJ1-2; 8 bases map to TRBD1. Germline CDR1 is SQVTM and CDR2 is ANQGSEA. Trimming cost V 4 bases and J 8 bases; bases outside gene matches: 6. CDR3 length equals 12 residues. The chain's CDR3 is CSVAGGRWGYTF. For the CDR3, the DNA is TGCAGCGTTGCAGGGGGCCGGTGGGGCTACACCTTC.

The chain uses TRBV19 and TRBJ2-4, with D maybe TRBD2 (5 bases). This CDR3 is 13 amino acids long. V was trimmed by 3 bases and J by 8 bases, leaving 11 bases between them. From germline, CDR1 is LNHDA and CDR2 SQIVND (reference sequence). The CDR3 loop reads CASSIGVRDIQYF. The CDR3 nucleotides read TGTGCCAGTAGTATCGGGGTAAGGGACATTCAGTACTTC. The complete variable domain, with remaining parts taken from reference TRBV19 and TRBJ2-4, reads DGGITQSPKYLFRKEGQNVTLSCEQNLNHDAMYWYRQDPGQGLRLIYYSQIVNDFQKGDIAEGYSVSREKKESFPLTVTSAQKNPTAFYLCASSIGVRDIQYFGAGTRLSVL.

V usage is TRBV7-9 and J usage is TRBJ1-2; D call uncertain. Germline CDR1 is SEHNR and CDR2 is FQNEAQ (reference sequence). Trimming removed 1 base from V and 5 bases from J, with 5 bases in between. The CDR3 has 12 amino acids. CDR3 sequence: CASSLDLYGYTF. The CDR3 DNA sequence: TGTGCCAGCAGCTTAGATCTTTATGGCTACACCTTC.

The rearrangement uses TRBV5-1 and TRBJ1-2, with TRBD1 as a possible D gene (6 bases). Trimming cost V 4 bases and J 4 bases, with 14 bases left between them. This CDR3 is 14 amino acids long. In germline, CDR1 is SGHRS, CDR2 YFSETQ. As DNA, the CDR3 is TGCGCCAGCAGCCCTGGGGGCCAGTCCTATGGCTACACCTTC. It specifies CASSPGGQSYGYTF.

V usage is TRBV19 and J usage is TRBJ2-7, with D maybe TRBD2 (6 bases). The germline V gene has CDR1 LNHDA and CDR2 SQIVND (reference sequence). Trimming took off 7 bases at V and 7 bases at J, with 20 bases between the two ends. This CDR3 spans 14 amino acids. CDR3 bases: TGTGCCAGTAAGTCTGGACACCTTAGCGGTGAGCAGTACTTC. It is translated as CASKSGHLSGEQYF.

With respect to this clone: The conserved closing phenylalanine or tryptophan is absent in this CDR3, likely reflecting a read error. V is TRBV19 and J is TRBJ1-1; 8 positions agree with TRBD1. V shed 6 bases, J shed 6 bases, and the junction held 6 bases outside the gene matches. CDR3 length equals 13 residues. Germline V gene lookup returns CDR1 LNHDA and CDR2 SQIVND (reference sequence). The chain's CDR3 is CASSDRGFAEAFS. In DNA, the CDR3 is TGTGCCAGTAGCGACAGGGGATTCGCTGAAGCTTTCTCT.

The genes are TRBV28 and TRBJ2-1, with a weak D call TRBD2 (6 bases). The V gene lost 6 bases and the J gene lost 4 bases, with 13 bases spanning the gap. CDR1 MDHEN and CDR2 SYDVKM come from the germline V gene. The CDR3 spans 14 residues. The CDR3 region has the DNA TGTGCCAGCAGCTTGGGGGGAGTGTACAATGAGCAGTTCTTC. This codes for CASSLGGVYNEQFF.

The CDR3 bases are TGTGCCAGCAGCCGTCAGGGTTACTCAGAGACCCAGTACTTC. Amino acids: CASSRQGYSETQYF. This chain joins TRBV7-6 and TRBJ2-5, with D perhaps TRBD1 (5 bases). V shed 5 bases and J shed 4 bases, with 14 bases lying between them. This CDR3 contains 14 residues. Germline CDR1 SGHVS, CDR2 FNYEAQ.

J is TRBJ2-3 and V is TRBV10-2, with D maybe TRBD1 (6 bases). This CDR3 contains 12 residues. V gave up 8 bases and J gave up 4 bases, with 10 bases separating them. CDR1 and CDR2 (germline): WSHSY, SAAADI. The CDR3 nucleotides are TGCGCCAGCCTTTCAGGGGCAGATACGCAGTATTTT. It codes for CASLSGADTQYF.

The chain's CDR3 is CASSARLAGDTQYF. In nucleotides, the CDR3 is TGTGCCAGCAGTGCCCGGCTAGCGGGTGATACGCAGTATTTT. This chain uses TRBV2 with TRBJ2-3; 8 bases align to TRBD2. The junction had 6 bases not matched to a gene; V was cut back by 4 bases and J by 6 bases. This CDR3 contains 14 residues. The V gene's germline CDR1 is SNHLY and CDR2 FYNNEI.

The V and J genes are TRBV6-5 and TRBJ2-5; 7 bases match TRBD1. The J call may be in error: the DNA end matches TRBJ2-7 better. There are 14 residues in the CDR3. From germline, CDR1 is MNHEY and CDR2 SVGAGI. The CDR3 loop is CASRYLQGTYEQYF. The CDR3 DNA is TGTGCCAGCAGATACCTACAGGGGACCTACGAGCAGTACTTC.

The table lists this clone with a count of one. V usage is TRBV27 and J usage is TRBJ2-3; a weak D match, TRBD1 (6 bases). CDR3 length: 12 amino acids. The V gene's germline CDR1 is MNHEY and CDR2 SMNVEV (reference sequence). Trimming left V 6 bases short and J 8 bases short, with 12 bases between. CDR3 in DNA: TGTGCCAGCAGGCGAACAGGGTTTACGCAGTATTTT. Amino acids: CASRRTGFTQYF.

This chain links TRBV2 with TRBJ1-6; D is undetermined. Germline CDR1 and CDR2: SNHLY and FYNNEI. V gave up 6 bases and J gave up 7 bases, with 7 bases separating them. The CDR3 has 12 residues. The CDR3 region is CASRQTNSPLHF. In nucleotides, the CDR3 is TGTGCCAGCAGACAGACAAATTCACCCCTCCACTTT.

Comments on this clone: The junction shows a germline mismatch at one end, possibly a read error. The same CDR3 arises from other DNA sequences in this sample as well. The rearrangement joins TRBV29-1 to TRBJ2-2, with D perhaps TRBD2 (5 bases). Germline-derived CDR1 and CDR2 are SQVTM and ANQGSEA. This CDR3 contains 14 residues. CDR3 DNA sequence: TGCAGCGTCGGGAAACCAGAAAACACCGGGGAGCTATTTTTT. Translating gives CSVGKPENTGELFF.

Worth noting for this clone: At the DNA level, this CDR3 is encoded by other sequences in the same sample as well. CDR3 in amino acids: CASSPRTGGYEQYF. In nucleotides, the CDR3 is TGTGCCAGCAGTCCCCGGACAGGGGGCTACGAGCAGTACTTC. The chain carries TRBV27 and TRBJ2-7, with 10 bases lining up with TRBD1. Germline V gene lookup returns CDR1 MNHEY and CDR2 SMNVEV (reference sequence). V lost 5 bases and J lost 3; bases outside the gene matches: 4. The CDR3 is 14 residues long.

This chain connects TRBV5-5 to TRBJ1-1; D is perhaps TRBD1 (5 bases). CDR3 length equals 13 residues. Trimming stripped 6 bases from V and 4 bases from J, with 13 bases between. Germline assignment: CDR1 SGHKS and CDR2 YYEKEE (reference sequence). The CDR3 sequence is CASKQATITEAFF. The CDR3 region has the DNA TGTGCCAGCAAACAGGCGACGATCACTGAAGCTTTCTTT.

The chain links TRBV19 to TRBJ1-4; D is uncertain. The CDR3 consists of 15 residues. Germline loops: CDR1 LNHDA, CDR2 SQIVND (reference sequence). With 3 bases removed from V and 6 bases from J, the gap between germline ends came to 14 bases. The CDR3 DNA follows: TGTGCCAGTAGTATGATAACAGAGGGATATGAAAAACTGTTTTTT. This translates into CASSMITEGYEKLFF.

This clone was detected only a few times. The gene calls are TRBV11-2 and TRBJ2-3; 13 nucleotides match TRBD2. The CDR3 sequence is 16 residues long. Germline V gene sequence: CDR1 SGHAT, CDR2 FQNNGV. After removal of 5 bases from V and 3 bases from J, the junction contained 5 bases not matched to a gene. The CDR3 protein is CASSDGTSGITDTQYF. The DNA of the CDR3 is TGTGCCAGCAGCGACGGGACTAGCGGGATTACAGATACGCAGTATTTT. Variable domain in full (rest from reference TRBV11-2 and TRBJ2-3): EAGVAQSPRYKIIEKRQSVAFWCNPISGHATLYWYQQILGQGPKLLIQFQNNGVVDDSQLPKDRFSAERLKGVDSTLKIQPAKLEDSAVYLCASSDGTSGITDTQYFGPGTRLTVL.

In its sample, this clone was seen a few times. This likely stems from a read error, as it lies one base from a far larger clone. Written as DNA, the CDR3 is TGTGCCAGCAGCTTGGGCAGGGCCGGGGGTGGCTACACCTTC. It codes for CASSLGRAGGGYTF. V is TRBV5-4 and J is TRBJ1-2, with a weak D call TRBD1 (5 bases). The CDR3 loop spans 14 amino acids. Trimming removed 0 bases from V and 7 bases from J, with 13 bases in between. CDR1 is SGHNT and CDR2 is YYREEE in the germline V gene (reference sequence).

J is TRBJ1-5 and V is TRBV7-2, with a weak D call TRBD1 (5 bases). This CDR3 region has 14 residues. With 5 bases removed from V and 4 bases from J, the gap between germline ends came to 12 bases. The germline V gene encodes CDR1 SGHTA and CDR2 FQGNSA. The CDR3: CASSGPGTNQPQHF. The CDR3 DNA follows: TGTGCCAGCAGCGGCCCCGGGACTAATCAGCCCCAGCATTTT.

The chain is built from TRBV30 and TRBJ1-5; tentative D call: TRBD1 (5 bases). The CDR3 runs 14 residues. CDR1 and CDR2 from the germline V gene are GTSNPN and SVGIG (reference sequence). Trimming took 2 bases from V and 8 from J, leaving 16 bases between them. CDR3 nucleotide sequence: TGTGCCTGGAGTCTGGGTTTGGGACTTAAGCCCCAGCATTTT. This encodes CAWSLGLGLKPQHF.

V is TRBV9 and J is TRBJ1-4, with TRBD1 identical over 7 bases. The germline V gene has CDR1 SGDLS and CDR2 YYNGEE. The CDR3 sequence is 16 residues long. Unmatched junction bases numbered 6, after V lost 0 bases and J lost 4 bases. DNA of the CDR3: TGTGCCAGCAGCGTAGGGCGGACAGGATATAATGAAAAACTGTTTTTT. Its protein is CASSVGRTGYNEKLFF.

The CDR3 sequence: CASSLAPGVGYEQYF. In DNA, the CDR3 is TGTGCCAGCAGCTTAGCCCCGGGAGTTGGCTACGAGCAGTACTTC. This chain connects TRBV7-7 to TRBJ2-7, with D tentatively TRBD2 (6 bases). With 0 bases removed from V and 3 bases from J, the gap between germline ends came to 12 bases. CDR3 length: 15 amino acids. In germline, CDR1 is SSHAT, CDR2 FNYEAQ (reference sequence).

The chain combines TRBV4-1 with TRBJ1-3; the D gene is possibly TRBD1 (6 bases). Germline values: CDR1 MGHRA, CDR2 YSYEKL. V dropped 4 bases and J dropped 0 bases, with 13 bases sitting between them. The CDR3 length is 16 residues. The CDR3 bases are TGCGCCAGCAGCCGGGGCCAAGGGGGCTCTGGAAACACCATATATTTT. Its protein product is CASSRGQGGSGNTIYF.

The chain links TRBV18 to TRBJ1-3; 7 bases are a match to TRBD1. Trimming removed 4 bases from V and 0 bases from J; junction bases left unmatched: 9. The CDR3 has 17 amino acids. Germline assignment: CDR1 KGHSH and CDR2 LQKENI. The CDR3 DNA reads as TGTGCCAGCTCACTACTCCCCGGGGACAGCTCTGGAAACACCATATATTTT. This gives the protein CASSLLPGDSSGNTIYF.

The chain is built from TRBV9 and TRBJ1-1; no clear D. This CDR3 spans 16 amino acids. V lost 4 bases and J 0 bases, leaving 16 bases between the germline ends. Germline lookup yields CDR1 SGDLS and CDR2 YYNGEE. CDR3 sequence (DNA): TGTGCCAGCAGCCCCCGGGGTGGAGGTATGAACACTGAAGCTTTCTTT. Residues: CASSPRGGGMNTEAFF.

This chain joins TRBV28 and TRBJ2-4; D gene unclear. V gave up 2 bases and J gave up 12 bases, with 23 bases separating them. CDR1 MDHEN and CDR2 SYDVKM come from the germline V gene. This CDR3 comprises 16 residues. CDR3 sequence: CASSLTLGVQKGSQYF. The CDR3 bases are TGTGCCAGCAGTTTAACCCTAGGAGTACAAAAAGGTTCTCAGTACTTC. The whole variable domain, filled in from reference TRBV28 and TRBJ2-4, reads DVKVTQSSRYLVKRTGEKVFLECVQDMDHENMFWYRQDPGLGLRLIYFSYDVKMKEKGDIPEGYSVSREKKERFSLILESASTNQTSMYLCASSLTLGVQKGSQYFGAGTRLSVL.